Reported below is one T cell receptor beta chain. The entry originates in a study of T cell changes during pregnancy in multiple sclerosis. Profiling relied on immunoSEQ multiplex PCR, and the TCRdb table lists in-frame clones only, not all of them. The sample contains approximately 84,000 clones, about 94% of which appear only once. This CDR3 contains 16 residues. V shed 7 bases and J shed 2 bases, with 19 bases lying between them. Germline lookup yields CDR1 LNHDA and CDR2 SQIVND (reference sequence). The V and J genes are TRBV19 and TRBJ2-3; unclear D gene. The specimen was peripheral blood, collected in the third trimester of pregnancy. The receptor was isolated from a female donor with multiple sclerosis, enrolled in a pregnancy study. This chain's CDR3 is CASKGAAIGSTDTQYF. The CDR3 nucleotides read TGTGCCAGTAAAGGCGCGGCTATAGGTTCCACAGATACGCAGTATTTT.